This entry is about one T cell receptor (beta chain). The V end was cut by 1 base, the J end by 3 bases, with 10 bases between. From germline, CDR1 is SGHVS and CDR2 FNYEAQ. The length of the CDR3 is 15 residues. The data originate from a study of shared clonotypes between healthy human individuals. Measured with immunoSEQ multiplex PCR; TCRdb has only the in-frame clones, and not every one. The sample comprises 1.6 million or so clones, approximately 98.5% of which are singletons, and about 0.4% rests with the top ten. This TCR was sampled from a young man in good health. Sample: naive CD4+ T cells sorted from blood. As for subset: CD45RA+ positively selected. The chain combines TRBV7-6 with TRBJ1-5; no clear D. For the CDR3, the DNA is TGTGCCAGCAGCTTAGATCCCACCTTCAATCAGCCCCAGCATTTT. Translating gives CASSLDPTFNQPQHF.